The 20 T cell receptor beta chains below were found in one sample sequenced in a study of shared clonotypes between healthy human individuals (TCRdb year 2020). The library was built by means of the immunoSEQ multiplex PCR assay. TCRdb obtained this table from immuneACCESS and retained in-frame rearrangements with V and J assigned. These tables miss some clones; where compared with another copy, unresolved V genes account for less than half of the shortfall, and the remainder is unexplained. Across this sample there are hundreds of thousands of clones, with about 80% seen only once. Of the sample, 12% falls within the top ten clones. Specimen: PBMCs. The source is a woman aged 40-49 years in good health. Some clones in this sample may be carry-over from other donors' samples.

The CDR3, as DNA: TGTGCCAGCAGTCGGCAGGGGGTGACCTCCTACGAGCAGTACTTC. Translation gives CASSRQGVTSYEQYF. The chain employs TRBV28 and TRBJ2-7, with 7 bases fitting TRBD1. This CDR3 is built from 15 residues. Trimming took 5 bases from V and 0 from J; bases not matched to a gene: 7. Germline V gene lookup returns CDR1 MDHEN and CDR2 SYDVKM. The full variable domain, with the rest looked up from reference TRBV28 and TRBJ2-7, is DVKVTQSSRYLVKRTGEKVFLECVQDMDHENMFWYRQDPGLGLRLIYFSYDVKMKEKGDIPEGYSVSREKKERFSLILESASTNQTSMYLCASSRQGVTSYEQYFGPGTRLTVT.

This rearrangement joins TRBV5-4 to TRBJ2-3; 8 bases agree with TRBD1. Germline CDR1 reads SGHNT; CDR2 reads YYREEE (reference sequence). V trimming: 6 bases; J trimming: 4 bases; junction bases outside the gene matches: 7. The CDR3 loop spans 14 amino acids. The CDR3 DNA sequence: TGTGCCAGCATCCCGGACAGGGTGGCAGATACGCAGTATTTT. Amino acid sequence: CASIPDRVADTQYF.

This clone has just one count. In DNA, the CDR3 is TGTGCCAGCAGCTTATTCTCGGGCCAGGGGGTCTATGGCTACACCTTC. Residues: CASSLFSGQGVYGYTF. The rearrangement links TRBV7-6 to TRBJ1-2; 7 bases match TRBD1. Germline V gene lookup returns CDR1 SGHVS and CDR2 FNYEAQ. Trimming cost V 2 bases and J 4 bases; bases outside gene matches: 10. CDR3 length equals 16 residues.

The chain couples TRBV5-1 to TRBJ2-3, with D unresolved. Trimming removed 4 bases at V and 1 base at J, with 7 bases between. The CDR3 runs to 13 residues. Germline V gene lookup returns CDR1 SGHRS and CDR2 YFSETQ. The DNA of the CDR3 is TGCGCCAGCAGCCTGCTACGCACAGATACGCAGTATTTT. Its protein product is CASSLLRTDTQYF.

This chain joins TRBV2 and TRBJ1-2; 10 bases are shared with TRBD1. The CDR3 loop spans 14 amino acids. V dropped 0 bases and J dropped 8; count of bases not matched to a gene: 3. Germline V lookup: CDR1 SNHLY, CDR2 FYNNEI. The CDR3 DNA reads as TGTGCCAGCAGTGAAGCGAGGGGACAGGGGGGCTACACCTTC. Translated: CASSEARGQGGYTF.

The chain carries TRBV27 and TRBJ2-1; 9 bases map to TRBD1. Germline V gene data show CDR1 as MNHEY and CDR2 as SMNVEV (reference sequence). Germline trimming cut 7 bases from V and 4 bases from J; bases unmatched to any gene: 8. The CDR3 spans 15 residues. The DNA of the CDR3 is TGTGCCAGCACCGCCCGGGACAGGGAATACAATGAGCAGTTCTTC. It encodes CASTARDREYNEQFF.

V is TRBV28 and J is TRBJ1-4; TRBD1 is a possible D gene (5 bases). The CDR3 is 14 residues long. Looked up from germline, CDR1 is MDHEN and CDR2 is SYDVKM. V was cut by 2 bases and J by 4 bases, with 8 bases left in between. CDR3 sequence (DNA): TGTGCCAGCAGTTTACGGGACGTTAATGAAAAACTGTTTTTT. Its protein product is CASSLRDVNEKLFF. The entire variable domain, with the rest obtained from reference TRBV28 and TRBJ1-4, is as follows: DVKVTQSSRYLVKRTGEKVFLECVQDMDHENMFWYRQDPGLGLRLIYFSYDVKMKEKGDIPEGYSVSREKKERFSLILESASTNQTSMYLCASSLRDVNEKLFFGSGTQLSVL.

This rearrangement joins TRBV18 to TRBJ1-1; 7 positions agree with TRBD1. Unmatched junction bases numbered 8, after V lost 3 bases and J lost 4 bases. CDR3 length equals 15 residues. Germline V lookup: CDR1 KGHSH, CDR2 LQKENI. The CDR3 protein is CASSPTGVAGTEAFF. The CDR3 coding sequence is TGTGCCAGCTCACCCACAGGGGTGGCTGGCACTGAAGCTTTCTTT.

The CDR3 spells CASSFGLGLASSLVTNEQFF. The CDR3 nucleotides read TGTGCCAGCAGCTTTGGCCTGGGACTAGCGTCTAGTCTGGTCACGAATGAGCAGTTCTTC. This sequence joins TRBV5-4 and TRBJ2-1; 10 bases fit TRBD2. The CDR3 contains 20 residues. J gave up 7 bases and V 2 bases, and 21 bases lay outside the gene matches. CDR1 and CDR2 (germline): SGHNT, YYREEE (reference sequence).

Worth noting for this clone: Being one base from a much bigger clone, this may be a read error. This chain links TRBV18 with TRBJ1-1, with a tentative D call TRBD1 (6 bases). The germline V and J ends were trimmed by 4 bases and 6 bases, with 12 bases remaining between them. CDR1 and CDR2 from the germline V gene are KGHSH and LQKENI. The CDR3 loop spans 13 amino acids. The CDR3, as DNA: TGTGCCAGCTCACAACGGACAGACCCTGAAGCTTTCTTT. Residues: CASSQRTDPEAFF.

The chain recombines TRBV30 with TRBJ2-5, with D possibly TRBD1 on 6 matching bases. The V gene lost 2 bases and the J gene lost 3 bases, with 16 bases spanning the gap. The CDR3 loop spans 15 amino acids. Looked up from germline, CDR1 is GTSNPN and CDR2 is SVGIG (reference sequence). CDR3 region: CAWSLGGGRKETQYF. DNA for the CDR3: TGTGCCTGGAGTCTAGGGGGTGGCAGAAAAGAGACCCAGTACTTC.

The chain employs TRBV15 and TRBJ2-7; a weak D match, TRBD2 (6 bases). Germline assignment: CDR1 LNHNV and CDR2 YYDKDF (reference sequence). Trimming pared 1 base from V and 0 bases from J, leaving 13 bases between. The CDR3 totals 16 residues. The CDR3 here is CATSRVGGSRSYEQYF. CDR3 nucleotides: TGTGCCACCAGCAGAGTGGGGGGATCGCGCTCCTACGAGCAGTACTTC.

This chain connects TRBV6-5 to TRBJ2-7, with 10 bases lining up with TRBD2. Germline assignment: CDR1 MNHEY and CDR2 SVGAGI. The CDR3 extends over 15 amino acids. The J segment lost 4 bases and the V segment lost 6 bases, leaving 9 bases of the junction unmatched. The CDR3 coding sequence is TGTGCCAGCAGAAAAACTAGCGGGAAGACTTACGAGCAGTACTTC. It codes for CASRKTSGKTYEQYF.

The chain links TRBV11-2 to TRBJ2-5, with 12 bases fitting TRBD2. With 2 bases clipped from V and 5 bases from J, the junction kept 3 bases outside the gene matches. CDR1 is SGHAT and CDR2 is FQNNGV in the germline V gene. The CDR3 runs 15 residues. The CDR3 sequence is CASSLRLAGGETQYF. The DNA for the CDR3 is TGTGCCAGCAGCTTAAGGCTAGCGGGAGGGGAGACCCAGTACTTC.

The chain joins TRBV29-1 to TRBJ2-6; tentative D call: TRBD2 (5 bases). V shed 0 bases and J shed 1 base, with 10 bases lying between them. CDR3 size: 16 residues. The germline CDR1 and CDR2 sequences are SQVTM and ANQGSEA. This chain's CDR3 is CSVEDPGESGANVLTF. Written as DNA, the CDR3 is TGCAGCGTTGAAGATCCCGGGGAATCTGGGGCCAACGTCCTGACTTTC.

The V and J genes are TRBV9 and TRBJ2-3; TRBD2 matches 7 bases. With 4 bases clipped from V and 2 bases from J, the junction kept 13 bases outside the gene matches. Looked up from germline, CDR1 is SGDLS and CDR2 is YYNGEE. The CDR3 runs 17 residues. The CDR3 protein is CASSPRGGRGDTDTQYF. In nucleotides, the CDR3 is TGTGCCAGCAGCCCGCGGGGTGGGAGGGGCGACACAGATACGCAGTATTTT.

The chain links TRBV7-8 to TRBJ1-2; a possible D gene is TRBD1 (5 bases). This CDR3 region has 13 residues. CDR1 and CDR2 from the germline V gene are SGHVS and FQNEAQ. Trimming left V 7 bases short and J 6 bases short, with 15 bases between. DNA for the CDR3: TGTGCCAGCAAAAGACGGAGGGACGATGGCTACACCTTC. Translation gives CASKRRRDDGYTF.

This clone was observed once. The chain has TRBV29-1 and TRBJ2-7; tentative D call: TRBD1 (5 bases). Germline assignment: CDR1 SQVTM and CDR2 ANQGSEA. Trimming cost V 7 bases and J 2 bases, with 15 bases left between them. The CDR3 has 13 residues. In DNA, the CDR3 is TGCAGCGCTGCGTCGACAGCCGCCTACGAGCAGTACTTC. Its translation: CSAASTAAYEQYF.

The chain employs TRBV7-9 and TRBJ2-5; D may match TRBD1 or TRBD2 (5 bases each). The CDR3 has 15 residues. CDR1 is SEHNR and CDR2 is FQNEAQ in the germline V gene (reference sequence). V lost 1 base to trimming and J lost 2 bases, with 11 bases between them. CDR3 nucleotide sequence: TGTGCCAGCAGCTTAGATGGGGGTCTGCAAGAGACCCAGTACTTC. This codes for CASSLDGGLQETQYF.

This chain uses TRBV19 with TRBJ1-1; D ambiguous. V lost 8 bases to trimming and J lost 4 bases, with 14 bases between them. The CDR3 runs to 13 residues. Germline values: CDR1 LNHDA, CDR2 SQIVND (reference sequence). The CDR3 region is CASRVSERTEAFF. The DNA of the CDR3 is TGTGCCAGTCGAGTCTCCGAACGCACTGAAGCTTTCTTT.